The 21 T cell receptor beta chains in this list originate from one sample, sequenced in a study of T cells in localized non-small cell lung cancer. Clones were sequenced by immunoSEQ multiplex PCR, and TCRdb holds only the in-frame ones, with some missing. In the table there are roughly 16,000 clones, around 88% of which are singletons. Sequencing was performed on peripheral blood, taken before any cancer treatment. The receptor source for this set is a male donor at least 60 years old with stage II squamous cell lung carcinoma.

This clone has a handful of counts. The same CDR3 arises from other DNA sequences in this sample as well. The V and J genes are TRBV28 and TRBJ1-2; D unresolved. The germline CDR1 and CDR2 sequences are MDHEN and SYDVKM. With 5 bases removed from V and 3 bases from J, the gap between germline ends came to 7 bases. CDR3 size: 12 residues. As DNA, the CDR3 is TGTGCCAGCAGTCTCAACGACTATGGCTACACCTTC. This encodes CASSLNDYGYTF.

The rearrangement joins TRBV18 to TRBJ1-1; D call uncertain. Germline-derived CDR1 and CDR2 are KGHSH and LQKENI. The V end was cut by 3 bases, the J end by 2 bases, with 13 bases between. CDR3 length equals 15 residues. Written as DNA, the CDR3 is TGTGCCAGCTCACCCCTAGGCAGCGGCAACACTGAAGCTTTCTTT. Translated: CASSPLGSGNTEAFF.

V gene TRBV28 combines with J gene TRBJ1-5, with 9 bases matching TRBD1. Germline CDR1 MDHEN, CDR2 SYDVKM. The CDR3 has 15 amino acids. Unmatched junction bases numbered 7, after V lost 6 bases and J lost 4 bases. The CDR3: CASRGTGIGNQPQHF. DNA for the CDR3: TGTGCCAGCAGAGGGACAGGGATCGGGAATCAGCCCCAGCATTTT.

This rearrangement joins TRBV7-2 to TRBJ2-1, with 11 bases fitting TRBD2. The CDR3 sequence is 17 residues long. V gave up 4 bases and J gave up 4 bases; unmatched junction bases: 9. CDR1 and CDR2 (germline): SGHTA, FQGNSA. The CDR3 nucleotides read TGTGCCAGCAGCTCTTTAGCGGGAGGGCCCAGGTACAATGAGCAGTTCTTC. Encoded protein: CASSSLAGGPRYNEQFF.

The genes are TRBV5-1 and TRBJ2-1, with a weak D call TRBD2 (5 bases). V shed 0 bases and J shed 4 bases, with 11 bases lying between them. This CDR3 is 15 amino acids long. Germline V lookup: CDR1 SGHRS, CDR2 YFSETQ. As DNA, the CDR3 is TGCGCCAGCAGCTTGGCCTTTGGACTGTACAATGAGCAGTTCTTC. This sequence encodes CASSLAFGLYNEQFF. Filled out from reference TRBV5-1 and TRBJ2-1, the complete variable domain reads KAGVTQTPRYLIKTRGQQVTLSCSPISGHRSVSWYQQTPGQGLQFLFEYFSETQRNKGNFPGRFSGRQFSNSRSEMNVSTLELGDSALYLCASSLAFGLYNEQFFGPGTRLTVL.

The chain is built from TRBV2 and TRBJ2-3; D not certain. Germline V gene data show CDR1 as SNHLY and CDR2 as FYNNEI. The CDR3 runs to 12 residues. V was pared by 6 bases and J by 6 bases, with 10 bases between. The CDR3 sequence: CASRAQSDTQYF. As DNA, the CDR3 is TGTGCCAGCAGGGCCCAAAGCGATACGCAGTATTTT.

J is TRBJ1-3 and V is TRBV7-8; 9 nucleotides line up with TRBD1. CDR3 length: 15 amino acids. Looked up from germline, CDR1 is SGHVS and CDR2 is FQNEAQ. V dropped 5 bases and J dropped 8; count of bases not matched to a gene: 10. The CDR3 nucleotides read TGTGCCAGCAGCCCCTCACGGGACAGGGCTGACACCATATATTTT. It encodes CASSPSRDRADTIYF.

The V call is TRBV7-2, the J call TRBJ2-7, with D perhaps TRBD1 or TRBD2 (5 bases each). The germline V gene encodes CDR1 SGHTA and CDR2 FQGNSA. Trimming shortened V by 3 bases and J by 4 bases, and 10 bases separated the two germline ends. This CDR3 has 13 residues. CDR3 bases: TGTGCCAGCAGCTTTGGGGACGGATACGAGCAGTACTTC. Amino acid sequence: CASSFGDGYEQYF.

Written as DNA, the CDR3 is TGTGCCAGCAGCCCCGGGGTAGCGGGAGGCTGGCGGAACTACGAGCAGTACTTC. This codes for CASSPGVAGGWRNYEQYF. J is TRBJ2-7 and V is TRBV16; TRBD2 matches at 10 bases. Looked up from germline, CDR1 is KGHSY and CDR2 is FQNENV. V shed 4 bases, J shed 3 bases, and the junction held 15 bases outside the gene matches. This CDR3 is 18 amino acids long.

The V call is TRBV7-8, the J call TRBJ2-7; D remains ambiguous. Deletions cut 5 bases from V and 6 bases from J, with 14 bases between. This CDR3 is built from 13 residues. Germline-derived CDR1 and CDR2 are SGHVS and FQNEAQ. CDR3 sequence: CASSLERQTEQYF. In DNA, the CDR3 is TGTGCCAGCAGCCTAGAGAGGCAGACCGAGCAGTACTTC.

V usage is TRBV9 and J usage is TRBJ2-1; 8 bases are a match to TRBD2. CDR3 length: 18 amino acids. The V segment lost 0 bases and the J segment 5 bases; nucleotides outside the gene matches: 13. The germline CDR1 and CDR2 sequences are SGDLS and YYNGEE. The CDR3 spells CASSVATGSGIFNNEQFF. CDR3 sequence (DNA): TGTGCCAGCAGCGTAGCTACGGGTAGCGGGATATTTAACAATGAGCAGTTCTTC.

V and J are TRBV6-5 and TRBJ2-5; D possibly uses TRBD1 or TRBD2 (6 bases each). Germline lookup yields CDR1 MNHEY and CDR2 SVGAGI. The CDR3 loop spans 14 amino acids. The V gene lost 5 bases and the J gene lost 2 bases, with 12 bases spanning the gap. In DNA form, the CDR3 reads TGTGCCAGCAGTACCGGGGGCAGACAAGAGACCCAGTACTTC. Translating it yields CASSTGGRQETQYF.

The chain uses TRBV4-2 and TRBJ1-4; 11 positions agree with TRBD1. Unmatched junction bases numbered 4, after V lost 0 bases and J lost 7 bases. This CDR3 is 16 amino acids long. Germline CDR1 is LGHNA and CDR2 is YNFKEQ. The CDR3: CASSQETGTGGEKLFF. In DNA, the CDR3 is TGTGCCAGCAGCCAAGAGACCGGGACAGGGGGTGAAAAACTGTTTTTT.

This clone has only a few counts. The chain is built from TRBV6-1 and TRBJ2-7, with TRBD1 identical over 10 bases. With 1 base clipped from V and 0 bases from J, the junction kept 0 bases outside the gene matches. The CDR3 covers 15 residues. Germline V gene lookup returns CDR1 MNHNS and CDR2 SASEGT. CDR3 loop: CASSEGTGGSYEQYF. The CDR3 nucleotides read TGTGCCAGCAGTGAAGGGACAGGGGGCTCCTACGAGCAGTACTTC.

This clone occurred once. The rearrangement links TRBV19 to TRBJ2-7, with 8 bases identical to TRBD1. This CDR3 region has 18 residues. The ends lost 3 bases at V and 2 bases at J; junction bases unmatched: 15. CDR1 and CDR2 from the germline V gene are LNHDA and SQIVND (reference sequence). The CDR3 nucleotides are TGTGCCAGTAGTATTTACGCCCGGGACAGGAGATCACCCTACGAGCAGTACTTC. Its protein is CASSIYARDRRSPYEQYF. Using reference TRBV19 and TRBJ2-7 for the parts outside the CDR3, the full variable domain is DGGITQSPKYLFRKEGQNVTLSCEQNLNHDAMYWYRQDPGQGLRLIYYSQIVNDFQKGDIAEGYSVSREKKESFPLTVTSAQKNPTAFYLCASSIYARDRRSPYEQYFGPGTRLTVT.

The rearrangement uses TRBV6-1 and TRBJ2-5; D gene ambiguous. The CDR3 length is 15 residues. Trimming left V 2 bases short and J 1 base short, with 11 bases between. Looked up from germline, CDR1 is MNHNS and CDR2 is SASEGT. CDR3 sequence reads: CASSEWLAAQETQYF. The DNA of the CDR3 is TGTGCCAGCAGTGAATGGTTGGCAGCCCAAGAGACCCAGTACTTC.

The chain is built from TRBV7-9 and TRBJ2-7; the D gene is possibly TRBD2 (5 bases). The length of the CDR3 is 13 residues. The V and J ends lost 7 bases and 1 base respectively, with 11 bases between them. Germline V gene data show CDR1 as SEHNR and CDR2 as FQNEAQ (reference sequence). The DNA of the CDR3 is TGTGCCAGCATCTCGAGCGGTTCCTACGAGCAGTACTTC. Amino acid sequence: CASISSGSYEQYF.

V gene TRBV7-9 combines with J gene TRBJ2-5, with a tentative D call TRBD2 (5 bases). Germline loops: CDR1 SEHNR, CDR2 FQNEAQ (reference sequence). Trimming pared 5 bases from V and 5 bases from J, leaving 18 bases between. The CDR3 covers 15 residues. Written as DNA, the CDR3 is TGTGCCAGCAGCCTCGGGGTCCGACCCTGGGAGACCCAGTACTTC. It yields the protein CASSLGVRPWETQYF.

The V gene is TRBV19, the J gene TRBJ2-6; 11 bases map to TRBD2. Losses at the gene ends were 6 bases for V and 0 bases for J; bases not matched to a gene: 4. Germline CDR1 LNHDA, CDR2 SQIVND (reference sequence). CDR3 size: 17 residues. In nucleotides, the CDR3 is TGTGCCAGTAGACTAGCGGGAGCACTCTCTGGGGCCAACGTCCTGACTTTC. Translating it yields CASRLAGALSGANVLTF.

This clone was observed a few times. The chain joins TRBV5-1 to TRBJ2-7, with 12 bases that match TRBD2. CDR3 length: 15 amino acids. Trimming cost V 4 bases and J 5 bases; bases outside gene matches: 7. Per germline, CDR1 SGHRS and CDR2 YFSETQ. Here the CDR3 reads CASSLPTSGSDEQYF. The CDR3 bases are TGCGCCAGCAGCCTGCCGACTAGCGGGAGTGACGAGCAGTACTTC.

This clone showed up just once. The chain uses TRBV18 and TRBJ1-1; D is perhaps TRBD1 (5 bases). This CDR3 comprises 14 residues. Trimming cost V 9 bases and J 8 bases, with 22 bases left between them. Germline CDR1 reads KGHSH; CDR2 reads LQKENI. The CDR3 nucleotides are TGTGCCAGTAAACAAAGATGGGACTCTGGGGAAGCTTTCTTT. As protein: CASKQRWDSGEAFF. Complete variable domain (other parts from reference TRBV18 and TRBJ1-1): NAGVMQNPRHLVRRRGQEARLRCSPMKGHSHVYWYRQLPEEGLKFMVYLQKENIIDESGMPKERFSAEFPKEGPSILRIQQVVRGDSAAYFCASKQRWDSGEAFFGQGTRLTVV.